Listed below are T cell receptor beta chains from one sample, sequenced in a study of control samples from healthy donors and cancer patients. Assay used: immunoSEQ multiplex PCR; TCRdb lists only in-frame clones, some missing. The sample consists of 91,000 or so clones, more than 85% of them appearing once. Sequencing used blood. The receptors were sampled from a woman aged 25 to 45 in good health. CDR3s include the opening cysteine and the closing phenylalanine or tryptophan. D genes are given only for firm matches. The size of a clone is reported for some rows only, either as once, few or many, or as a class for expanded clones.

D gene: TRBD2
V gene: TRBV11-2
J gene: TRBJ2-7
clone size: -
CDR3 DNA: TGTGCCAGCAGCCCCCCGGGACTAGCGGGAATCTACGAGCAGTACTTC
CDR3 protein: CASSPPGLAGIYEQYF

D gene: -
V gene: TRBV28
J gene: TRBJ2-5
clone size: -
CDR3 DNA: TGTGCCAGCAGTACGGACAGTAGGCAAGAGACCCAGTACTTC
CDR3 protein: CASSTDSRQETQYF

D gene: -
V gene: TRBV6-1
J gene: TRBJ2-2
clone size: -
CDR3 DNA: TGTGCCAGCAGTGAACTCCCTTCCAGGGGCACCGGGGAGCTGTTTTTT
CDR3 protein: CASSELPSRGTGELFF

D gene: -
V gene: TRBV10-2
J gene: TRBJ2-1
clone size: -
CDR3 DNA: TGCGCCAGCAGTGAATCGGGGGGCCGTTACGGTGAGCAGTTCTTC
CDR3 protein: CASSESGGRYGEQFF

D gene: -
V gene: TRBV5-1
J gene: TRBJ1-2
clone size: -
CDR3 DNA: TGCGCCAGCAGCGCAACTAGGGGGGAAACTAACTATGGCTACACCTTC
CDR3 protein: CASSATRGETNYGYTF

D gene: TRBD1
V gene: TRBV6-5
J gene: TRBJ1-2
clone size: -
CDR3 DNA: TGTGCCAGCATCTCAACAGGGGGCGGAAACTATGGCTACACCTTC
CDR3 protein: CASISTGGGNYGYTF

D gene: -
V gene: TRBV14
J gene: TRBJ1-2
clone size: -
CDR3 DNA: TGTGCCAGCAGCCCTCCAAGGGGGAGACAGTCCTATGGCTACACCTTC
CDR3 protein: CASSPPRGRQSYGYTF

D gene: TRBD1
V gene: TRBV5-1
J gene: TRBJ1-2
clone size: -
CDR3 DNA: TGCGCCAGCAGCTTGGGACAGGGCGCGACTAACTATGGCTACACCTTC
CDR3 protein: CASSLGQGATNYGYTF

D gene: -
V gene: TRBV11-2
J gene: TRBJ1-2
clone size: -
CDR3 DNA: TGTGCCAGCAGCTTAGGTGTCTCCCCCTTCGGCTACACCTTC
CDR3 protein: CASSLGVSPFGYTF

D gene: -
V gene: TRBV5-6
J gene: TRBJ1-2
clone size: -
CDR3 DNA: TGTGCCAGCAGGCCCCGGGACGGCTTTTATGGCTACGCCTTC
CDR3 protein: CASRPRDGFYGYAF

D gene: -
V gene: TRBV12-3/TRBV12-4
J gene: TRBJ1-1
clone size: -
CDR3 DNA: TGTGCCAGCAGAGGAGACAGGCCCACTGAAGCTTTCTTT
CDR3 protein: CASRGDRPTEAFF

D gene: TRBD1
V gene: TRBV20-1
J gene: TRBJ2-1
clone size: once
CDR3 DNA: TGCAGTGCTAGTACAGGGGCTGGATACAATGAGCAGTTCTTC
CDR3 protein: CSASTGAGYNEQFF

D gene: -
V gene: TRBV24-1
J gene: TRBJ2-3
clone size: -
CDR3 DNA: TGTGCCACCAGTGCCCCGTCGGGGGAGAGGGGCACAGATACGCAGTATTTT
CDR3 protein: CATSAPSGERGTDTQYF

D gene: -
V gene: TRBV7-2
J gene: TRBJ1-5
clone size: few
CDR3 DNA: TGTGCCAGCAGCTTAGTGGGGCAGGGGTTAGGAGGCAATCAGCCCCAGCATTTT
CDR3 protein: CASSLVGQGLGGNQPQHF

D gene: TRBD1
V gene: TRBV19
J gene: TRBJ1-6
clone size: -
CDR3 DNA: TGTGCCAGTAGTGTCCGCGGGACAGGGGGATATAATTCACCCCTCCACTTT
CDR3 protein: CASSVRGTGGYNSPLHF

D gene: -
V gene: TRBV4-1
J gene: TRBJ2-7
clone size: -
CDR3 DNA: TGCGCCAGCAGCCAAGCACCGGGGGTGGGCTACGAGCAGTACTTC
CDR3 protein: CASSQAPGVGYEQYF

D gene: -
V gene: TRBV29-1
J gene: TRBJ1-1
clone size: -
CDR3 DNA: TGCAGCGCCGAAGGACGAATGGGACCGGACGTGAACACTGAAGCTTTCTTT
CDR3 protein: CSAEGRMGPDVNTEAFF

D gene: TRBD1
V gene: TRBV11-2
J gene: TRBJ1-2
clone size: once
CDR3 DNA: TGTGCCAGCAGCTACACTACCGGGACAGCAGCTAACTATGGCTACACCTTC
CDR3 protein: CASSYTTGTAANYGYTF

D gene: -
V gene: TRBV19
J gene: TRBJ1-5
clone size: -
CDR3 DNA: TGTGCCAGTAGTATGGGTTCAACCAGCAATCAGCCCCAGCATTTT
CDR3 protein: CASSMGSTSNQPQHF

D gene: -
V gene: TRBV25-1
J gene: TRBJ1-1
clone size: -
CDR3 DNA: TGTGCCAGCACTAAACCGGGACGGGGGAACACTGAAGCTTTCTTT
CDR3 protein: CASTKPGRGNTEAFF

D gene: TRBD2
V gene: TRBV11-2
J gene: TRBJ2-5
clone size: once
CDR3 DNA: TGTGCCAGCAGCGCAACTAGCGGGAGGAGTGGAGAGACCCAGTACTTC
CDR3 protein: CASSATSGRSGETQYF

D gene: TRBD1
V gene: TRBV10-1
J gene: TRBJ1-1
clone size: -
CDR3 DNA: TGCGCCAGCTTTAAAACAGGGGTGGCTGAAGCTTTCTTT
CDR3 protein: CASFKTGVAEAFF

D gene: -
V gene: TRBV7-9
J gene: TRBJ1-4
clone size: -
CDR3 DNA: TGTGCCAGCAGCTCCGGGGGGGCTAGGAGTGAAAAACTGTTTTTT
CDR3 protein: CASSSGGARSEKLFF

D gene: -
V gene: TRBV12-3/TRBV12-4
J gene: TRBJ1-5
clone size: once
CDR3 DNA: TGTGCCAGCAGTTTGCGCAGGGTAGAGCCCCAGCATTTT
CDR3 protein: CASSLRRVEPQHF

D gene: -
V gene: TRBV21-1
J gene: TRBJ2-5
clone size: -
CDR3 DNA: TGTGCCAGCAGCCTAACAGGGTACCAAGAGACCCAGTACTTC
CDR3 protein: CASSLTGYQETQYF

D gene: TRBD1
V gene: TRBV27
J gene: TRBJ2-7
clone size: -
CDR3 DNA: TGTGCCAGCAGTTTAACACGGGACAGCCTTCCCTACGAGCAGTACTTC
CDR3 protein: CASSLTRDSLPYEQYF

D gene: -
V gene: TRBV20-1
J gene: TRBJ2-7
clone size: -
CDR3 DNA: TGCAGTGCTGGTGGGACGGCTTACGAGCAGTACTTC
CDR3 protein: CSAGGTAYEQYF

D gene: -
V gene: TRBV14
J gene: TRBJ1-6
clone size: -
CDR3 DNA: TGTGCCAGCAGCCAAGTGTCAGGGGTCGGTGGGTCACCCCTCCACTTT
CDR3 protein: CASSQVSGVGGSPLHF

D gene: -
V gene: TRBV3-1/TRBV3-2
J gene: TRBJ1-1
clone size: -
CDR3 DNA: TGTGCCAGCAGCCGAACCGAGAACACTGAAGCTTTCTTT
CDR3 protein: CASSRTENTEAFF

D gene: TRBD1
V gene: TRBV2
J gene: TRBJ1-6
clone size: -
CDR3 DNA: TGTGCCAGCAGTGAAGACAGGGGGTATAATTCACCCCTCCACTTT
CDR3 protein: CASSEDRGYNSPLHF

D gene: -
V gene: TRBV3-1/TRBV3-2
J gene: TRBJ2-7
clone size: -
CDR3 DNA: TGTGCCAGCAGCCAATCCTCCTACGAGCAGTACTTC
CDR3 protein: CASSQSSYEQYF

D gene: -
V gene: TRBV27
J gene: TRBJ1-1
clone size: -
CDR3 DNA: TGTGCCAGCAGTTTTGGGGGGGGTAACACTGAAGCTTTCTTT
CDR3 protein: CASSFGGGNTEAFF

D gene: -
V gene: TRBV7-2
J gene: TRBJ2-1
clone size: -
CDR3 DNA: TGTGCCAGCAGCTCCTTCTTACACAATGAGCAGTTCTTC
CDR3 protein: CASSSFLHNEQFF

D gene: TRBD1
V gene: TRBV5-1
J gene: TRBJ2-3
clone size: -
CDR3 DNA: TGCGCCAGCAGCGCTGTGACAGGGAGTTCGGCGGATACGCAGTATTTT
CDR3 protein: CASSAVTGSSADTQYF

D gene: TRBD1
V gene: TRBV5-1
J gene: TRBJ1-4
clone size: -
CDR3 DNA: TGCGCCAGCAGCTGGGACAGGGAGGTAGAAAAACTGTTTTTT
CDR3 protein: CASSWDREVEKLFF

D gene: -
V gene: TRBV29-1
J gene: TRBJ1-3
clone size: once
CDR3 DNA: TGCAGCGTTGAAGACCAGGACCTTGGAAACACCATATATTTT
CDR3 protein: CSVEDQDLGNTIYF

D gene: TRBD2
V gene: TRBV7-9
J gene: TRBJ2-5
clone size: -
CDR3 DNA: TGTGCCAGCAGCTTAGAAGCGCTCACGACTAGCGGGAGAGGAAAGACCCAGTACTTC
CDR3 protein: CASSLEALTTSGRGKTQYF

D gene: -
V gene: TRBV19
J gene: TRBJ1-4
clone size: -
CDR3 DNA: TGTGCCTGGCCGGGGGGGAGACATAATGAAAAACTGTTTTTT
CDR3 protein: CAWPGGRHNEKLFF

D gene: TRBD2
V gene: TRBV18
J gene: TRBJ2-5
clone size: -
CDR3 DNA: TGTGCCAGCTCACCAGTTCCGTCGGGAGGGGAGACCCAGTACTTC
CDR3 protein: CASSPVPSGGETQYF

D gene: TRBD1
V gene: TRBV5-4
J gene: TRBJ1-1
clone size: -
CDR3 DNA: TGTGCCAGCAGGTTTTCGACAGGGGAGGGAACTGAAGCTTTCTTT
CDR3 protein: CASRFSTGEGTEAFF

D gene: TRBD2
V gene: TRBV20-1
J gene: TRBJ2-1
clone size: -
CDR3 DNA: TGCAGTGCCCACGGACTAGCGGGGCAGTTCTTC
CDR3 protein: CSAHGLAGQFF

D gene: TRBD1
V gene: TRBV11-2
J gene: TRBJ1-1
clone size: -
CDR3 DNA: TGTGCCAGCAGCTCCGGACAGGTCGGCACTGAAGCTTTCTTT
CDR3 protein: CASSSGQVGTEAFF

D gene: TRBD1
V gene: TRBV30
J gene: TRBJ1-1
clone size: -
CDR3 DNA: TGTGCCTGGAGTGGGGGGGACAGGCGGAAAACTTTCTTT
CDR3 protein: CAWSGGDRRKTFF

D gene: -
V gene: TRBV7-9
J gene: TRBJ1-1
clone size: -
CDR3 DNA: TGTGCCAGCAGCCACAGGACCACTGAAGCTTTCTTT
CDR3 protein: CASSHRTTEAFF

D gene: TRBD2
V gene: TRBV7-3
J gene: TRBJ2-3
clone size: -
CDR3 DNA: TGTGCCAGCCGCCCTAGCGGGGACTTCACAGATACGCAGTATTTT
CDR3 protein: CASRPSGDFTDTQYF

D gene: -
V gene: TRBV3-1/TRBV3-2
J gene: TRBJ2-3
clone size: -
CDR3 DNA: TGTGCCAGCAGCCAAAATCCCTCCAGCTATGATACGCAGTATTTT
CDR3 protein: CASSQNPSSYDTQYF

D gene: -
V gene: TRBV24-1
J gene: TRBJ1-2
clone size: -
CDR3 DNA: TGTGCCACCAGTGATTTGCCGTCCGTGGGAGGCTACACCTTC
CDR3 protein: CATSDLPSVGGYTF

D gene: TRBD1
V gene: TRBV6-4
J gene: TRBJ1-4
clone size: -
CDR3 DNA: TGTGCCAGCAGCCCGACAGGGGGAATGGAAAAACTGTTTTTT
CDR3 protein: CASSPTGGMEKLFF

D gene: -
V gene: TRBV18
J gene: TRBJ1-5
clone size: -
CDR3 DNA: TGTGCCAGCTCGAAATTCATCGTTAGGGACAATCAGCCCCAGCATTTT
CDR3 protein: CASSKFIVRDNQPQHF

D gene: TRBD1
V gene: TRBV6-5
J gene: TRBJ1-1
clone size: -
CDR3 DNA: TGTGCCGGGGGACAGGGGTATGTGAACACTGAAGCTTTCTTT
CDR3 protein: CAGGQGYVNTEAFF